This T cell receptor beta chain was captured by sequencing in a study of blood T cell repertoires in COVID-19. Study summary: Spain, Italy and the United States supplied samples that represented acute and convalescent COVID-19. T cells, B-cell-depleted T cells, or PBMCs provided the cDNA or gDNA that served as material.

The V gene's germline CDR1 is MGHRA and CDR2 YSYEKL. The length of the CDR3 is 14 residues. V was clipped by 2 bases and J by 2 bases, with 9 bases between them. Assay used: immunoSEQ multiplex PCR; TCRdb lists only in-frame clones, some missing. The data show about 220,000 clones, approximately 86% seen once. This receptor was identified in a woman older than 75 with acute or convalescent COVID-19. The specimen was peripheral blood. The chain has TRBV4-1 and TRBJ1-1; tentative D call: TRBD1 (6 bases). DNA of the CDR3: TGCGCCAGCAGCCAACAGGGGAGTAACACTGAAGCTTTCTTT. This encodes CASSQQGSNTEAFF.